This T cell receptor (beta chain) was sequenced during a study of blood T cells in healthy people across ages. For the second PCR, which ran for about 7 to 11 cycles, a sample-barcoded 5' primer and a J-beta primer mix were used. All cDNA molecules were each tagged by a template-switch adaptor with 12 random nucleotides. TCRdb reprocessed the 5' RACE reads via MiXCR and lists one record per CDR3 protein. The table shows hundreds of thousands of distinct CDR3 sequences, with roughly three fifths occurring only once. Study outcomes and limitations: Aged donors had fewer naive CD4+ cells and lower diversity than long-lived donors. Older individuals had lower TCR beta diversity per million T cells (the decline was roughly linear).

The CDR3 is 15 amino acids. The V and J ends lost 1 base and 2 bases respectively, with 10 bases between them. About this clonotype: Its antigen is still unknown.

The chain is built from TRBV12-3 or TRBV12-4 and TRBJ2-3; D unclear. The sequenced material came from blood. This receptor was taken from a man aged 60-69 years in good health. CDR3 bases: TGTGCCAGCAGTTTAGATAGTGCCCTCACAGATACGCAGTATTTT. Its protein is CASSLDSALTDTQYF.